This entry lists 14 T cell receptor beta chains sequenced from one sample in a study of cytomegalovirus exposure and HLA in healthy donors. Repertoires were generated with immunoSEQ multiplex PCR, while TCRdb's copy carries only in-frame clones and drops some. Altogether 120,000 to 150,000 clones are present, roughly 81% being singletons, with the ten largest covering almost 1.5%. The sequencing sample was made of PBMCs. Receptors were obtained from a woman younger than 45 in good health and CMV-seronegative.

V gene TRBV9 combines with J gene TRBJ2-1; maybe TRBD1 (6 bases). This CDR3 comprises 14 residues. V lost 3 bases and J 10 bases, leaving 17 bases between the germline ends. Germline CDR1 reads SGDLS; CDR2 reads YYNGEE. The CDR3 DNA reads as TGTGCCAGCAGCGCGTCCTCGGACAGCGGCGAGCAGTTCTTC. Its protein is CASSASSDSGEQFF. The full variable domain, with the rest looked up from reference TRBV9 and TRBJ2-1, is DSGVTQTPKHLITATGQRVTLRCSPRSGDLSVYWYQQSLDQGLQFLIQYYNGEERAKGNILERFSAQQFPDLHSELNLSSLELGDSALYFCASSASSDSGEQFFGPGTRLTVL.

The chain recombines TRBV5-1 with TRBJ2-3; TRBD1 aligns across 10 bases. CDR3 size: 16 residues. V was pared by 6 bases and J by 3 bases, with 10 bases of the junction left unmatched. The germline V gene encodes CDR1 SGHRS and CDR2 YFSETQ. The DNA of the CDR3 is TGCGCCAGCAAGGACCTTCGGACAGGGGGTACAGATACGCAGTATTTT. Translated, it gives CASKDLRTGGTDTQYF.

The chain combines TRBV18 with TRBJ2-7; 8 bases map to TRBD2. The CDR3 consists of 15 residues. V was pared by 3 bases and J by 6 bases, with 10 bases of the junction left unmatched. Germline V lookup: CDR1 KGHSH, CDR2 LQKENI. The CDR3 loop reads CASSPDTGTRGEQYF. CDR3 in DNA: TGTGCCAGCTCACCGGATACAGGGACTAGGGGCGAGCAGTACTTC. The full variable domain, rest sourced from reference TRBV18 and TRBJ2-7, is NAGVMQNPRHLVRRRGQEARLRCSPMKGHSHVYWYRQLPEEGLKFMVYLQKENIIDESGMPKERFSAEFPKEGPSILRIQQVVRGDSAAYFCASSPDTGTRGEQYFGPGTRLTVT.

V and J are TRBV27 and TRBJ2-2; possible D gene TRBD1, 5 bases. Deletions cut 6 bases from V and 4 bases from J, with 12 bases between. CDR3 length: 14 amino acids. In germline, CDR1 is MNHEY, CDR2 SMNVEV (reference sequence). DNA for the CDR3: TGTGCCAGCAGCTCGACAGAGATCACCGGGGAGCTGTTTTTT. Translating gives CASSSTEITGELFF.

CDR3 nucleotide sequence: TGTGCCAGCAGTTTAGAAGGGACAGAGCAAGCTTTCTTT. Amino acid sequence: CASSLEGTEQAFF. This rearrangement joins TRBV28 to TRBJ1-1, with 7 bases that match TRBD1. Germline CDR1 and CDR2: MDHEN and SYDVKM. The CDR3 length is 13 residues. V dropped 2 bases and J dropped 9; count of bases not matched to a gene: 6.

The rearrangement uses TRBV4-2 and TRBJ1-5; the D gene is possibly TRBD1 (5 bases). CDR1 and CDR2 from the germline V gene are LGHNA and YNFKEQ. CDR3 length: 15 amino acids. Trimming removed 0 bases at V and 5 bases at J, with 11 bases between. The CDR3 protein is CASSQESRVDQPQHF. CDR3 nucleotide sequence: TGTGCCAGCAGCCAAGAGAGCAGGGTAGATCAGCCCCAGCATTTT.

The CDR3 DNA reads as TGTGCCAGCAGCCAAGATCCTGCTAGCGGGGGGAGGGTGGGGACAGATACGCAGTATTTT. Translating it yields CASSQDPASGGRVGTDTQYF. The genes are TRBV4-2 and TRBJ2-3, with TRBD2 matching 11 bases. The CDR3 has 20 amino acids. Looked up from germline, CDR1 is LGHNA and CDR2 is YNFKEQ. V lost 0 bases and J lost 3; bases outside the gene matches: 14.

As for this clone: The sample contains more than one DNA sequence encoding this CDR3. The genes are TRBV18 and TRBJ1-1; tentatively, D is TRBD1 (6 bases). Germline values: CDR1 KGHSH, CDR2 LQKENI. The CDR3 totals 13 residues. V was pared by 4 bases and J by 5 bases, with 11 bases between. CDR3 DNA: TGTGCCAGCTCACGAGGGGGTCGTACTGAAGCTTTCTTT. Residues: CASSRGGRTEAFF.

The chain is built from TRBV7-2 and TRBJ2-3; possibly TRBD1 for D (8 bases). Germline V gene data show CDR1 as SGHTA and CDR2 as FQGNSA. Trimming removed 4 bases at V and 6 bases at J, with 17 bases between. The CDR3 loop spans 15 amino acids. The CDR3 here is CASSWGGQARDTQYF. The CDR3 DNA reads as TGTGCCAGCAGCTGGGGGGGACAGGCAAGGGATACGCAGTATTTT.

J is TRBJ1-1 and V is TRBV19; 7 nucleotides match TRBD1. Germline CDR1 reads LNHDA; CDR2 reads SQIVND (reference sequence). With 10 bases clipped from V and 3 bases from J, the junction kept 5 bases outside the gene matches. This CDR3 region has 12 residues. CDR3 nucleotide sequence: TGTGCCACAAGGGGGCTGTACACTGAAGCTTTCTTT. Its protein product is CATRGLYTEAFF.

V is TRBV7-3 and J is TRBJ2-3; TRBD2 matches at 7 bases. The V gene's germline CDR1 is SGHTA and CDR2 FQGTGA. CDR3 length equals 16 residues. Unmatched junction bases numbered 7, after V lost 3 bases and J lost 1 base. The CDR3 sequence is CASSFVGGGGTDTQYF. In DNA form, the CDR3 reads TGTGCCAGCAGCTTTGTTGGGGGGGGAGGCACAGATACGCAGTATTTT.

The gene calls are TRBV6-5 and TRBJ2-7; TRBD1 matches 10 bases. CDR3 length: 15 residues. Germline loops: CDR1 MNHEY, CDR2 SVGAGI. V lost 2 bases, J lost 4 bases, and 5 bases stayed unmatched. The CDR3 region is CASSYGQGGGYEQYF. CDR3 bases: TGTGCCAGCAGTTACGGACAGGGGGGAGGGTACGAGCAGTACTTC.

The genes are TRBV5-1 and TRBJ2-2, with D possibly TRBD1 on 5 matching bases. The CDR3 extends over 17 amino acids. The ends were cut back, 1 base at V and 7 bases at J, with 20 bases in the middle. Germline CDR1 is SGHRS and CDR2 is YFSETQ. For the CDR3, the DNA is TGCGCCAGCAGCTTGACCCTCTTGGGGCTGCAAGACGGGGAGCTGTTTTTT. This gives the protein CASSLTLLGLQDGELFF.

V is TRBV5-1 and J is TRBJ1-1; 9 bases are shared with TRBD1. Germline trimming cut 2 bases from V and 10 bases from J; bases unmatched to any gene: 12. Germline V gene lookup returns CDR1 SGHRS and CDR2 YFSETQ. The CDR3 consists of 15 residues. In DNA, the CDR3 is TGCGCCAGCAGCTTCCTTCAAACAGGGGGCTCGGGAGCTTTCTTT. This codes for CASSFLQTGGSGAFF.